By frequency in the sample, the clone carrying this T cell receptor beta chain is medium-sized. Survey sequencing of tumors mostly used 4.5 to 6 ug DNA, two replicates. TCRdb's copy holds only in-frame clones and misses some; the assay was immunoSEQ multiplex PCR. In the table there are more than 20,000 clones, approximately 26% of which are singletons. The data derive from a study of neoadjuvant anti-PD-1 for oral cavity cancer. Described time point: after neoadjuvant nivolumab, at surgical resection. Looked up from germline, CDR1 is SNHLY and CDR2 is FYNNEI. CDR3 length equals 13 residues. The V end lost 5 bases, the J end lost 1 base, and 6 bases lay between the germline ends.

This TCR came from a person aged 35 to 85 with oral cavity squamous cell carcinoma. The rearrangement links TRBV2 to TRBJ1-5; D ambiguous. The input for sequencing was tumor tissue, taken after nivolumab (anti-PD-1) treatment. The DNA for the CDR3 is TGTGCCAGCAGTATTTTAAGCAATCAGCCCCAGCATTTT. Residues: CASSILSNQPQHF.